The clone carrying this T cell receptor beta chain was found a few times. Its antigen is unknown. Sequencing was performed with immunoSEQ multiplex PCR; in TCRdb, only in-frame clones are kept and a portion is missing. The sample includes around 1 million clones, more than 75% seen only once; the top ten take about 1.5%. The sample is drawn from a study of shared clonotypes between healthy human individuals. Overall study context: Each donor's CD4 naive and CD4 memory cells filled three plates apiece, CD8 naive two, and CD8 memory one.

Germline CDR1 MGHDK, CDR2 SYGVNS. Trimming took 9 bases from V and 4 from J; bases not matched to a gene: 12. There are 16 residues in the CDR3. Overall study results and limits: Shared across a few donors were about 4.8% of the naive CD4 clonotypes.

The rearrangement links TRBV25-1 to TRBJ1-5; 10 nucleotides align to TRBD1. The receptor's source is a man younger than 35 in good health. Sequencing was done on a sample of memory CD4+ T cells sorted from blood. Noted subset: CD45RA-negative fraction. The CDR3 loop reads CARSLTGQGRNQPQHF. CDR3 coding DNA: TGTGCCAGAAGCTTGACGGGACAGGGGAGAAATCAGCCCCAGCATTTT.